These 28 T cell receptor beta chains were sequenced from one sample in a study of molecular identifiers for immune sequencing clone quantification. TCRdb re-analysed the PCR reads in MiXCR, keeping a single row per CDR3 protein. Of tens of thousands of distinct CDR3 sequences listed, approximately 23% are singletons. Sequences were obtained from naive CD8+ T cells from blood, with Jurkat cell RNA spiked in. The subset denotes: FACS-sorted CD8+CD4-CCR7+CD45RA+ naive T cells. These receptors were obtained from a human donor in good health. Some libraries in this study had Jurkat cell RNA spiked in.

The CDR3 is CASSLVEGGDGYTF. The DNA for the CDR3 is TGCGCCAGCAGCTTGGTGGAGGGAGGTGATGGCTACACCTTC. The gene calls are TRBV5-1 and TRBJ1-2; D is uncertain. CDR1 is SGHRS, CDR2 YFSETQ, per germline. The CDR3 length is 14 residues. V was cut by 0 bases and J by 6 bases, with 12 bases left in between.

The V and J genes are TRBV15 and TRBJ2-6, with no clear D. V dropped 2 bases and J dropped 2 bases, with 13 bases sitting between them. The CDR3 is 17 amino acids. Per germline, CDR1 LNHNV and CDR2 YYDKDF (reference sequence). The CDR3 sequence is CATSRTRKGAGANVLTF. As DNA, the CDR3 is TGTGCCACCAGCAGAACCCGGAAAGGAGCTGGGGCCAACGTCCTGACTTTC. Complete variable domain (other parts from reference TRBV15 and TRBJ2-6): DAMVIQNPRYQVTQFGKPVTLSCSQTLNHNVMYWYQQKSSQAPKLLFHYYDKDFNNEADTPDNFQSRRPNTSFCFLDIRSPGLGDTAMYLCATSRTRKGAGANVLTFGAGSRLTVL.

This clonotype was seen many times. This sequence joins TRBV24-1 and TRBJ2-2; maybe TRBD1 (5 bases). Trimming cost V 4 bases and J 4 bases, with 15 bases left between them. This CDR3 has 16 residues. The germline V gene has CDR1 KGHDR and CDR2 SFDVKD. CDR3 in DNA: TGTGCCACCAGTGACCTGGACACGCTAAGCACCGGGGAGCTGTTTTTT. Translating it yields CATSDLDTLSTGELFF.

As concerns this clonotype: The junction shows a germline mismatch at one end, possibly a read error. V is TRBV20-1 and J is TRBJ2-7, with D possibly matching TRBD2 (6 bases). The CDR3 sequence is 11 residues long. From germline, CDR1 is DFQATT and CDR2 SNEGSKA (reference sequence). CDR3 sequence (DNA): TGCGGTGCTAGGGTGGGAGGAGAGCAGTACTTC. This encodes CGARVGGEQYF.

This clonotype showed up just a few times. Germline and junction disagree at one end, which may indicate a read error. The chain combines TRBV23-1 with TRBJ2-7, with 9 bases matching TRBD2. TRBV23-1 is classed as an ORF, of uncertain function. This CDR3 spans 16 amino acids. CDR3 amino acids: CASSLNPTSGTYELYF. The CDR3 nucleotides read TGCGCCAGCAGTCTAAACCCGACTAGCGGAACCTACGAGCTGTACTTC.

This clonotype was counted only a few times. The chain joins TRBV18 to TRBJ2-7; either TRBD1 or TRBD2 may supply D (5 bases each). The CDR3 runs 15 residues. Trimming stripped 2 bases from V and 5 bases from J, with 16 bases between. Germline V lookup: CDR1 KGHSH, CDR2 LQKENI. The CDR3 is CASSPESGTTDEQYF. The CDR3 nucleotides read TGTGCCAGCTCACCAGAATCAGGGACCACGGACGAGCAGTACTTC.

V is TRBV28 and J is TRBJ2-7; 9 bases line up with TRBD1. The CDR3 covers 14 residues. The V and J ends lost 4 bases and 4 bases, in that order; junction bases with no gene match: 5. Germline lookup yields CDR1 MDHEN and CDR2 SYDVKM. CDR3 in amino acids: CASSYRGLRYEQYF. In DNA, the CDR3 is TGTGCCAGCAGTTACAGGGGGCTTAGATACGAGCAGTACTTC.

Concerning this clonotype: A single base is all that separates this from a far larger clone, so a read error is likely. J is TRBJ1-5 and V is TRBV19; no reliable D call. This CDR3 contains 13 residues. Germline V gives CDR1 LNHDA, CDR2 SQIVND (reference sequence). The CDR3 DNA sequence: TGTGCCAGTAGTCCAGGCGGGAATCAGCTCCAGCATTTT. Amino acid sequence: CASSPGGNQLQHF.

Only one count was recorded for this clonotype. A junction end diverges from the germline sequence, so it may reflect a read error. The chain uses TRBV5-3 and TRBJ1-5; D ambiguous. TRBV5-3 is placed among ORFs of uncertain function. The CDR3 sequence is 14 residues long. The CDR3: CASSLTDSNQPRHF. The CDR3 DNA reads TGTGCCAGCAGCTTAACGGATAGCAATCAGCCTCGGCATTTT.

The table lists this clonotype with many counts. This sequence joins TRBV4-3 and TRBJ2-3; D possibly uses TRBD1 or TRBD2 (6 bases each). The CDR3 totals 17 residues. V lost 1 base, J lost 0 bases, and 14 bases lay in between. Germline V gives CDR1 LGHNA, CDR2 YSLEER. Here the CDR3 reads CASSQAYRGPSTDTQYF. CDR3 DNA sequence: TGCGCCAGCAGCCAAGCCTACCGGGGGCCTAGCACAGATACGCAGTATTTT.

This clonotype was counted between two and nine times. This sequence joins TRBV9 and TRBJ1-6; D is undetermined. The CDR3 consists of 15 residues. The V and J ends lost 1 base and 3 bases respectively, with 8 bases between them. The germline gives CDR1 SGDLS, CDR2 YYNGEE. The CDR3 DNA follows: TGTGCCAGCAGCGTAAACAGTAACTATAATTCACCCCTCCACTTT. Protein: CASSVNSNYNSPLHF.

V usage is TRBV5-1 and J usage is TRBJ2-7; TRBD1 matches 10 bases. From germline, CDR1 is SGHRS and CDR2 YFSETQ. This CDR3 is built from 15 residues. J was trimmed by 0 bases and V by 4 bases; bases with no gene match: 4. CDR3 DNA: TGCGCCAGCAGCGCGGGACAGGGGAACTCCTACGAGCAGTACTTC. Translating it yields CASSAGQGNSYEQYF.

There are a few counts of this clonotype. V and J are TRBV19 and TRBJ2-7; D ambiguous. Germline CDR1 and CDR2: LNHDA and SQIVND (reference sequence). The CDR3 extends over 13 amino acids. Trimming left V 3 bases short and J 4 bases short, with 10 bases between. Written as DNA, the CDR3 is TGTGCCAGTAGTATTGGTCTCGTGTACGAGCAGTACTTC. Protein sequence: CASSIGLVYEQYF.

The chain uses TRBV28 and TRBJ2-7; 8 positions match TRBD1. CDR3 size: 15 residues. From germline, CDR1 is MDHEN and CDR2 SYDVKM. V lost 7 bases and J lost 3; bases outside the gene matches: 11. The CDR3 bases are TGTGCCAGCACCCCGACCCCGGACAGGGTCTACGAGCAGTACTTC. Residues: CASTPTPDRVYEQYF.

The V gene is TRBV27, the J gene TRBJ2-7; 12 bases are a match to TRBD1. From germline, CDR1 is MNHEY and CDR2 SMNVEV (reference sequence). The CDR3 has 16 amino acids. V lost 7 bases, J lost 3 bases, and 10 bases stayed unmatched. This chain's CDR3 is CASKKTGTGGFYEQYF. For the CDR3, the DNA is TGTGCCAGCAAGAAAACCGGGACAGGGGGCTTCTACGAGCAGTACTTC.

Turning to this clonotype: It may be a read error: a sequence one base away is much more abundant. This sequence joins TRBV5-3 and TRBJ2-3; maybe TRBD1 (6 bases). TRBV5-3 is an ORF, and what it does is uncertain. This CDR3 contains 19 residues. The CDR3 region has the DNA TGTGCCAGCAGCTCAGGGCCCCGACACACAGGGAGAGGTCCAGATACGCAGTATTTT. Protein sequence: CASSSGPRHTGRGPDTQYF.

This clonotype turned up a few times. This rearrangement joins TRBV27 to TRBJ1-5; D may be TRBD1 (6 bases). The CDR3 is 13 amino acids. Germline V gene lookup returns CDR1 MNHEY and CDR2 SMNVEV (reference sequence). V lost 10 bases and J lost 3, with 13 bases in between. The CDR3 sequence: CATKGDNNQPQHF. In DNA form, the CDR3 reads TGTGCCACCAAAGGGGACAACAATCAGCCCCAGCATTTT.

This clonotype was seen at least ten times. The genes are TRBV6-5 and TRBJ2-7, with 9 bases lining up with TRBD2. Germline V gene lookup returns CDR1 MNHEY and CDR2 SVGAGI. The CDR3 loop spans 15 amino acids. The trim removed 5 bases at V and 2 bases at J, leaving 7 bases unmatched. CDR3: CASSLGGRATYEQYF. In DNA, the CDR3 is TGTGCCAGCAGTCTTGGCGGGAGGGCCACCTACGAGCAGTACTTC.

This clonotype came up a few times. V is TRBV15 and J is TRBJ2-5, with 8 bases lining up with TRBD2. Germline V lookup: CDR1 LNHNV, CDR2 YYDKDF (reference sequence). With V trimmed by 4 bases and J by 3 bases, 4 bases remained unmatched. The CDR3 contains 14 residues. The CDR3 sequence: CATSTSLAEETQYF. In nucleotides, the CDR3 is TGTGCCACCAGCACGTCACTAGCGGAAGAGACCCAGTACTTC.

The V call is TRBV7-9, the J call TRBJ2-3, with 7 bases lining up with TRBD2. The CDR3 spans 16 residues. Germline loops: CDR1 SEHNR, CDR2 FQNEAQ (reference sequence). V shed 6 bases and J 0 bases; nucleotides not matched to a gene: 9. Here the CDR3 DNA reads TGTGCCAGCAGACCAGAACTAGCGATGAGCACAGATACGCAGTATTTT. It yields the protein CASRPELAMSTDTQYF.

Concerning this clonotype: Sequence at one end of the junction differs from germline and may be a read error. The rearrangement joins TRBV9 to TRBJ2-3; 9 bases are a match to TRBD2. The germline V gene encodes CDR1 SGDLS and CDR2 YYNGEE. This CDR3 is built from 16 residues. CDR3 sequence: CASSVYGGGAADTQCF. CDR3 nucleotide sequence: TGTGCCAGCAGCGTATACGGCGGGGGGGCCGCAGATACGCAGTGTTTT.

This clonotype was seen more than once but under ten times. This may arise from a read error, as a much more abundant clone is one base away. CDR3 amino acids: CASASDGISTYEQYF. CDR3 in DNA: TGTGCTAGTGCCTCCGACGGTATCAGCACCTACGAGCAGTACTTC. The chain uses TRBV12-5 and TRBJ2-7; D not certain. The CDR3 has 15 residues. V lost 7 bases to trimming and J lost 2 bases, with 18 bases between them. Germline V gene lookup returns CDR1 LGHNT and CDR2 FRNRAP.

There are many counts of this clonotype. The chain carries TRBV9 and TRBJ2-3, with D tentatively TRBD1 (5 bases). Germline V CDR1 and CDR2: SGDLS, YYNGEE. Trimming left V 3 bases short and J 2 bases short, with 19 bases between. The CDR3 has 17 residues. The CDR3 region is CASSAPSTDTYTDTQYF. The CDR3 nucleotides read TGTGCCAGCAGCGCACCATCGACAGACACCTACACAGATACGCAGTATTTT. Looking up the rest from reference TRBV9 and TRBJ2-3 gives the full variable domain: DSGVTQTPKHLITATGQRVTLRCSPRSGDLSVYWYQQSLDQGLQFLIQYYNGEERAKGNILERFSAQQFPDLHSELNLSSLELGDSALYFCASSAPSTDTYTDTQYFGPGTRLTVL.

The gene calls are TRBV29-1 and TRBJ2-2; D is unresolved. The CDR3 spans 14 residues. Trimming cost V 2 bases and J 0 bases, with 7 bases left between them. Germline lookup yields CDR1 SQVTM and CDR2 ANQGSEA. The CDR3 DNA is TGCAGCGTTGAATGTGGAACGAACACCGGGGAGCTGTTTTTT. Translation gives CSVECGTNTGELFF.

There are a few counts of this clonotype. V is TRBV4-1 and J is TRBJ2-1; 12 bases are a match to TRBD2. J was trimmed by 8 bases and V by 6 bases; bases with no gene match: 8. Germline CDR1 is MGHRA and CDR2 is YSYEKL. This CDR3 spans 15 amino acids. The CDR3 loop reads CASRPTSGSRDEQFF. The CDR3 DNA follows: TGCGCCAGCAGACCGACTAGCGGGAGTCGGGATGAGCAGTTCTTC.

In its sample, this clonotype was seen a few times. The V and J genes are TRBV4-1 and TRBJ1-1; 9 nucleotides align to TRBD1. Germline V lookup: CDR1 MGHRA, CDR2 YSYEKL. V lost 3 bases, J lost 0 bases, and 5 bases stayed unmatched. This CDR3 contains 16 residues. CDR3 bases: TGCGCCAGCAGCCACAGCGGACAGGGGTTGAACACTGAAGCTTTCTTT. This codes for CASSHSGQGLNTEAFF.

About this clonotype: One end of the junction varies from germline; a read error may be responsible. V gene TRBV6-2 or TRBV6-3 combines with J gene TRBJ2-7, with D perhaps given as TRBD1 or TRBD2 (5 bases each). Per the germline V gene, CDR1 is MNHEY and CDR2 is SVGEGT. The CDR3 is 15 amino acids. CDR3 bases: TGTGCCAGCAAGGGGACCGGGGACCCTGACTACGAGCGGTACTTC. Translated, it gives CASKGTGDPDYERYF.

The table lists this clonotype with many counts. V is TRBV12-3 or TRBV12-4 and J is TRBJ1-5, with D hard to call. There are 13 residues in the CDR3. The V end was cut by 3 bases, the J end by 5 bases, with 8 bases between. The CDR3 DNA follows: TGTGCCAGCAGTTTCGGTGGTGATCAGCCCCAGCATTTT. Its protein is CASSFGGDQPQHF.